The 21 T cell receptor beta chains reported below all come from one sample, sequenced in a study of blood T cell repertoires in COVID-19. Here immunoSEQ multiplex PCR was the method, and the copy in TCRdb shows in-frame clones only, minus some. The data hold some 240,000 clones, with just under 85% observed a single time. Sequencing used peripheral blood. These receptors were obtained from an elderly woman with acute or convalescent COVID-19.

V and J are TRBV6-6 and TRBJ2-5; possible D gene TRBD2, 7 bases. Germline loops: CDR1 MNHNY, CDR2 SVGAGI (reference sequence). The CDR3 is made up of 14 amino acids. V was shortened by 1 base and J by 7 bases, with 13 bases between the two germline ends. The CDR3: CASSYWQGRGTQYF. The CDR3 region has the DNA TGTGCCAGCAGTTACTGGCAGGGGAGGGGGACCCAGTACTTC.

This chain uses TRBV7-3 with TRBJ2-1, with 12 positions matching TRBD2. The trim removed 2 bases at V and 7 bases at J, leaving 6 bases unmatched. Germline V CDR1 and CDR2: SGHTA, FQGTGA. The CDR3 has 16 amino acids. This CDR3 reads CASSLQTSGGLNEQFF. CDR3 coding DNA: TGTGCCAGCAGCTTACAGACTAGCGGGGGTTTAAATGAGCAGTTCTTC. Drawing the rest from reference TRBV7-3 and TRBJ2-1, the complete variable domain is GAGVSQTPSNKVTEKGKYVELRCDPISGHTALYWYRQSLGQGPEFLIYFQGTGAADDSGLPNDRFFAVRPEGSVSTLKIQRTERGDSAVYLCASSLQTSGGLNEQFFGPGTRLTVL.

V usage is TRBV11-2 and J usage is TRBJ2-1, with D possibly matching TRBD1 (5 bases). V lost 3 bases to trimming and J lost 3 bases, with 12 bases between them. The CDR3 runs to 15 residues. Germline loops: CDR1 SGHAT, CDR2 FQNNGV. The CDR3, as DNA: TGTGCCAGCAGCTTCTCTAGGGGCGGCTACAATGAGCAGTTCTTC. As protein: CASSFSRGGYNEQFF.

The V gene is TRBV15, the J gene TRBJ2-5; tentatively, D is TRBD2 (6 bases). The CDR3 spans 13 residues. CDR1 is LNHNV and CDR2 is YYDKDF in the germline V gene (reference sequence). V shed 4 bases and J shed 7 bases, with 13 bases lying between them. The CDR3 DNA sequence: TGTGCCACCAGCACAGTTTCCGGGGGGACCCAGTACTTC. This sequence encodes CATSTVSGGTQYF.

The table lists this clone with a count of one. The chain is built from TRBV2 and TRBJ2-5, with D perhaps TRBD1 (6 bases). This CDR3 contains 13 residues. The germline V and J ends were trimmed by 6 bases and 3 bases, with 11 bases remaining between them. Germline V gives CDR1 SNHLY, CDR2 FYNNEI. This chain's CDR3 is CASRDSGKETQYF. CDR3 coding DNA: TGTGCCAGCAGGGACAGTGGGAAAGAGACCCAGTACTTC.

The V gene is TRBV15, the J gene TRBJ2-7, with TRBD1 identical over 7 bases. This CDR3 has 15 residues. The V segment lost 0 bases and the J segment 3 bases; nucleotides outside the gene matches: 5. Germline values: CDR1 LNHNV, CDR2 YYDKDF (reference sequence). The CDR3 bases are TGTGCCACCAGCAGAGAGGGACAGACATTCTACGAGCAGTACTTC. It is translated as CATSREGQTFYEQYF.

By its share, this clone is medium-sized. The CDR3 loop is CATSDGSSGGARNTQYF. The CDR3 DNA reads as TGTGCCACCAGTGATGGTTCTAGCGGGGGGGCCCGCAATACGCAGTATTTT. The J gene is TRBJ2-3, the V gene TRBV24-1; 12 bases agree with TRBD2. The CDR3 is 17 amino acids. Germline V gene data show CDR1 as KGHDR and CDR2 as SFDVKD. The ends lost 3 bases at V and 7 bases at J; junction bases unmatched: 10.

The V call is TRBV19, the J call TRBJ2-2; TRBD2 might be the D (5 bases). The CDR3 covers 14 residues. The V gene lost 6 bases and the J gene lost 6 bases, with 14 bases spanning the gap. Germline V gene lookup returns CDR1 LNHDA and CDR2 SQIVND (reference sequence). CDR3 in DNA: TGTGCCAGTAGCCGGACTGTAGGACCCGGGGAGCTGTTTTTT. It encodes CASSRTVGPGELFF.

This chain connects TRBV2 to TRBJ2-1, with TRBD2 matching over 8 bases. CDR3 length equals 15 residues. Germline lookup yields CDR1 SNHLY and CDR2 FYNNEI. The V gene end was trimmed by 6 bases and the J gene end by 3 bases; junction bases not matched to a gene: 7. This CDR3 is CASSERLAHYNEQFF. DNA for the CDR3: TGTGCCAGCAGCGAGCGACTAGCGCACTACAATGAGCAGTTCTTC. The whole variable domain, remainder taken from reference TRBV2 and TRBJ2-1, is EPEVTQTPSHQVTQMGQEVILRCVPISNHLYFYWYRQILGQKVEFLVSFYNNEISEKSEIFDDQFSVERPDGSNFTLKIRSTKLEDSAMYFCASSERLAHYNEQFFGPGTRLTVL.

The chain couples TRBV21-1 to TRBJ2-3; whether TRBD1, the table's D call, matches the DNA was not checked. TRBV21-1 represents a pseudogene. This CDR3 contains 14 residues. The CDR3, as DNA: TGTGCCAGCATTCCAAGGGGGAGCACAGATACGCAGTATTTT. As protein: CASIPRGSTDTQYF.

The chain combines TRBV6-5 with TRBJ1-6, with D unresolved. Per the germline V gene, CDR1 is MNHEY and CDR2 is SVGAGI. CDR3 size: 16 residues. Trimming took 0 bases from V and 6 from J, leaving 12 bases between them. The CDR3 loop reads CASSYSEQPFNSPLHF. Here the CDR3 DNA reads TGTGCCAGCAGTTACTCGGAGCAGCCTTTTAATTCACCCCTCCACTTT.

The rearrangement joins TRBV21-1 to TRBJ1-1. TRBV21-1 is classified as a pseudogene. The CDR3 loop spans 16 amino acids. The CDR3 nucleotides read TGTGCCAGCAGCAAAGCGGTGGAGGGGATCGTCACTGAAGCTTTCTTT. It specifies CASSKAVEGIVTEAFF.

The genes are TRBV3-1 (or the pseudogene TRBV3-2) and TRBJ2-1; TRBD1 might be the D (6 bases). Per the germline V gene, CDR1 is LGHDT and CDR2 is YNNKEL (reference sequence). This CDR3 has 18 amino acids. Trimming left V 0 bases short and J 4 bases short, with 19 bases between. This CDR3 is CASSQEGVGTRGYNEQFF. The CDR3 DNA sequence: TGTGCCAGCAGCCAAGAAGGTGTGGGAACCAGGGGATACAATGAGCAGTTCTTC.

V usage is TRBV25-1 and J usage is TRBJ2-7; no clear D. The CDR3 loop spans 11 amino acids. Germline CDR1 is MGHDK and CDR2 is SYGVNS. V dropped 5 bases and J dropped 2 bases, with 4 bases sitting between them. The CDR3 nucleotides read TGTGCCAGCAGTCGGGCCTACGAGCAGTACTTC. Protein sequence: CASSRAYEQYF.

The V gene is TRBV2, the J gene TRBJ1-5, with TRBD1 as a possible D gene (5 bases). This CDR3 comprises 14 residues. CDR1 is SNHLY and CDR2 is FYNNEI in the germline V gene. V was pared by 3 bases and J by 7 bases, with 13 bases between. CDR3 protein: CASSERQGAQPQHF. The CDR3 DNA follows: TGTGCCAGCAGTGAGAGGCAGGGCGCGCAGCCCCAGCATTTT. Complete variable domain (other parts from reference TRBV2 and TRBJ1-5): EPEVTQTPSHQVTQMGQEVILRCVPISNHLYFYWYRQILGQKVEFLVSFYNNEISEKSEIFDDQFSVERPDGSNFTLKIRSTKLEDSAMYFCASSERQGAQPQHFGDGTRLSIL.

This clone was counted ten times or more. DNA of the CDR3: TGTGCCAGCAGCCCCCGGAACACCATATATTTT. It is translated as CASSPRNTIYF. The chain uses TRBV5-8 and TRBJ1-3; D is undetermined. The ends were cut back, 4 bases at V and 7 bases at J, with 6 bases in the middle. Per germline, CDR1 SGHTS and CDR2 YDEGEE. The length of the CDR3 is 11 residues.

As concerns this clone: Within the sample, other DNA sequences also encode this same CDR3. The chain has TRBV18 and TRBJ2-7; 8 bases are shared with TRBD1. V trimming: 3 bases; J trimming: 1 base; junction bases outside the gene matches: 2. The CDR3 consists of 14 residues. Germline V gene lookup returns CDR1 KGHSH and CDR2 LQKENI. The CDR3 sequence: CASSPGQGSYEQYF. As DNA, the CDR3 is TGTGCCAGCTCACCTGGACAGGGTTCCTACGAGCAGTACTTC.

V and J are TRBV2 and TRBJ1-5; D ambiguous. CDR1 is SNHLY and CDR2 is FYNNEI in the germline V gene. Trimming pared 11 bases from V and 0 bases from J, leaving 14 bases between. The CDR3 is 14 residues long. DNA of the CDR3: TGTGCCTCCGAGGCCGCTTATAGCAATCAGCCCCAGCATTTT. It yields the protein CASEAAYSNQPQHF. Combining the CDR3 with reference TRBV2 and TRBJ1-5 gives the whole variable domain EPEVTQTPSHQVTQMGQEVILRCVPISNHLYFYWYRQILGQKVEFLVSFYNNEISEKSEIFDDQFSVERPDGSNFTLKIRSTKLEDSAMYFCASEAAYSNQPQHFGDGTRLSIL.

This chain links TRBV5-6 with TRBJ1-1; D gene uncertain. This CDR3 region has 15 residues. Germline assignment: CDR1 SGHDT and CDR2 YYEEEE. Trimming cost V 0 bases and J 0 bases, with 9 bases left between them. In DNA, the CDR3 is TGTGCCAGCAGCTTGGGAGTGACAATGAACACTGAAGCTTTCTTT. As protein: CASSLGVTMNTEAFF.

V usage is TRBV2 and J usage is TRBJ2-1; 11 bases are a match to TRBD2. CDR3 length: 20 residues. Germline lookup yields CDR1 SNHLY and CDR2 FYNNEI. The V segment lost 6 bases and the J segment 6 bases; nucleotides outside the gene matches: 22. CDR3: CASRAGTGKVVAGGLNEQFF. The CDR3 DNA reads TGTGCCAGCAGGGCCGGGACAGGGAAAGTCGTAGCGGGGGGGCTCAATGAGCAGTTCTTC.

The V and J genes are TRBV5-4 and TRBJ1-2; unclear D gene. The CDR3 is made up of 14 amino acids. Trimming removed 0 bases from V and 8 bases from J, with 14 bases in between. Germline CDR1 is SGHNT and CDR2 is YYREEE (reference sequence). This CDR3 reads CASSLDAGVGGYTF. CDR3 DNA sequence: TGTGCCAGCAGCTTGGATGCCGGGGTAGGGGGCTACACCTTC.